What follows are 29 T cell receptor beta chains derived from one specimen sequenced in a study of CD8 T cells in ankylosing spondylitis. These receptors have no known antigen. Study findings and constraints: Seemingly characteristic of ankylosing spondylitis blood was a TCR beta motif consisting of under ten highly homologous variants.

TCRdb fed the 5' RACE reads into MiXCR, producing one record per CDR3 protein. The table lists about 200,000 distinct CDR3 sequences, about 7% of them singletons. Sequenced input: blood, either unsorted or a sorted T cell fraction (not recorded which). The receptors derive from a male donor with ankylosing spondylitis.

This clonotype was seen ten or more times. The V gene is TRBV4-1, the J gene TRBJ2-7; perhaps TRBD2 as D (7 bases). Germline V gene sequence: CDR1 MGHRA, CDR2 YSYEKL. Trimming stripped 4 bases from V and 6 bases from J, with 19 bases between. This CDR3 region has 15 residues. CDR3 in DNA: TGCGCCAGCAGCCCCCTAAGGGGGAGGGCCCGCGAGCAGTACTTC. The encoded protein is CASSPLRGRAREQYF.

This clonotype was seen ten or more times. CDR3 coding DNA: TGTGCCAGCAGCCACCCAATGGACACCAACTACGAGCAGTACTTC. Its translation: CASSHPMDTNYEQYF. This chain links TRBV7-6 with TRBJ2-7, with D perhaps TRBD1 (5 bases). The V gene's germline CDR1 is SGHVS and CDR2 FNYEAQ. V lost 5 bases and J 3 bases, leaving 17 bases between the germline ends. CDR3 length: 15 residues.

This clonotype was recorded many times. The gene calls are TRBV4-3 and TRBJ2-3; D is undetermined. The CDR3 length is 15 residues. In germline, CDR1 is LGHNA, CDR2 YSLEER. The V end lost 0 bases, the J end lost 4 bases, and 11 bases lay between the germline ends. CDR3 bases: TGCGCCAGCAGCCAAGATGTAGCCTTCTCAGATACGCAGTATTTT. Translation: CASSQDVAFSDTQYF.

This chain connects TRBV28 to TRBJ2-7; a possible D gene is TRBD2 (5 bases). This CDR3 is built from 15 residues. Germline V lookup: CDR1 MDHEN, CDR2 SYDVKM. V was clipped by 7 bases and J by 3 bases, with 19 bases between them. This CDR3 reads CASTSPRERHYEQYF. Here the CDR3 DNA reads TGTGCCAGCACCTCCCCTAGGGAGAGGCACTACGAGCAGTACTTC.

The chain couples TRBV20-1 to TRBJ1-5; 8 nucleotides match TRBD1. CDR3 length: 17 residues. V lost 0 bases and J lost 3; bases outside the gene matches: 10. Germline CDR1 and CDR2: DFQATT and SNEGSKA (reference sequence). The CDR3 protein is CSARDLVAGGINQPQHF. The CDR3 nucleotides are TGCAGTGCTAGAGATTTGGTGGCAGGGGGCATCAATCAGCCCCAGCATTTT.

The table lists this clonotype with a few counts. The chain is built from TRBV7-2 and TRBJ2-2; a weak D match, TRBD2 (6 bases). The germline gives CDR1 SGHTA, CDR2 FQGNSA. This CDR3 is built from 16 residues. The V end was cut by 2 bases, the J end by 0 bases, with 10 bases between. The CDR3 sequence is CASSLHPGANTGELFF. CDR3 coding DNA: TGTGCCAGCAGCTTACATCCGGGGGCGAACACCGGGGAGCTGTTTTTT.

This clonotype was counted many times. The J gene is TRBJ2-1, the V gene TRBV7-9; no definite D call. CDR3 length: 15 residues. Per the germline V gene, CDR1 is SEHNR and CDR2 is FQNEAQ (reference sequence). V lost 5 bases to trimming and J lost 0 bases, with 11 bases between them. The CDR3 bases are TGTGCCAGCAGCGTCGACCGGAGCTCCTACAATGAGCAGTTCTTC. This codes for CASSVDRSSYNEQFF.

The chain has TRBV6-2 or TRBV6-3 and TRBJ1-5; D may be TRBD1 (6 bases). Germline V CDR1 and CDR2: MNHEY, SVGEGT. Trimming took off 6 bases at V and 4 bases at J, with 13 bases between the two ends. The CDR3 consists of 14 residues. The CDR3 is CASSQGGINQPQHF. Here the CDR3 DNA reads TGTGCCAGCAGCCAAGGGGGGATTAATCAGCCCCAGCATTTT.

This clonotype came up many times. The V call is TRBV7-2, the J call TRBJ2-1, with TRBD2 identical over 11 bases. CDR3 length equals 15 residues. V trimming: 4 bases; J trimming: 6 bases; junction bases outside the gene matches: 5. Germline V gene sequence: CDR1 SGHTA, CDR2 FQGNSA. DNA for the CDR3: TGTGCCAGCAGCTCCCCGGGACTAGCGGCCAATGAGCAGTTCTTC. As protein: CASSSPGLAANEQFF.

This clonotype occurred many times. The gene calls are TRBV20-1 and TRBJ1-2; weak D call: TRBD1 (6 bases). The V end lost 0 bases, the J end lost 4 bases, and 12 bases lay between the germline ends. The length of the CDR3 is 14 residues. Germline CDR1 DFQATT, CDR2 SNEGSKA (reference sequence). This chain's CDR3 is CSARDRGQLYGYTF. The CDR3 DNA is TGCAGTGCTAGAGATCGTGGACAGCTCTATGGCTACACCTTC.

This clonotype has at least ten counts. V gene TRBV20-1 combines with J gene TRBJ1-1, with D perhaps TRBD1 (6 bases). V was shortened by 5 bases and J by 1 base, with 8 bases between the two germline ends. Germline V gene lookup returns CDR1 DFQATT and CDR2 SNEGSKA (reference sequence). The CDR3 is made up of 12 amino acids. CDR3 residues: CSASGQNTEAFF. The CDR3 DNA follows: TGCAGTGCTTCGGGACAGAACACTGAAGCTTTCTTT.

This chain uses TRBV27 with TRBJ2-1; 10 nucleotides match TRBD2. Germline V gives CDR1 MNHEY, CDR2 SMNVEV (reference sequence). The CDR3 has 16 amino acids. Trimming took 4 bases from V and 3 from J; bases not matched to a gene: 6. The CDR3 protein is CASSSNSGRHYNEQFF. The CDR3 DNA is TGTGCCAGCAGTTCTAATAGCGGGAGGCACTACAATGAGCAGTTCTTC.

Many counts were recorded for this clonotype. V usage is TRBV5-1 and J usage is TRBJ2-1; TRBD2 matches 7 bases. The CDR3 consists of 18 residues. CDR1 and CDR2 from the germline V gene are SGHRS and YFSETQ. J gave up 0 bases and V 4 bases, and 13 bases lay outside the gene matches. The CDR3 loop reads CASSQPGMAGVSYNEQFF. DNA of the CDR3: TGCGCCAGCAGCCAACCCGGAATGGCGGGAGTCTCCTACAATGAGCAGTTCTTC.

This clonotype was detected many times. The chain combines TRBV14 with TRBJ1-1, with no clear D. In germline, CDR1 is SGHDN, CDR2 FVKESK. With 0 bases removed from V and 8 bases from J, the gap between germline ends came to 10 bases. This CDR3 has 13 residues. CDR3 amino acids: CASSQDRRAEAFF. CDR3 nucleotides: TGTGCCAGCAGCCAAGATAGAAGGGCAGAAGCTTTCTTT.

The rearrangement joins TRBV4-3 to TRBJ1-2; D is perhaps TRBD1 (5 bases). The CDR3 runs to 13 residues. Germline loops: CDR1 LGHNA, CDR2 YSLEER. Trimming left V 4 bases short and J 4 bases short, with 10 bases between. This CDR3 reads CASSPGRGYGYTF. As DNA, the CDR3 is TGCGCCAGCAGCCCCGGGAGGGGCTATGGCTACACCTTC.

This clonotype was found many times. V usage is TRBV20-1 and J usage is TRBJ1-1; possibly TRBD1 for D (5 bases). CDR1 and CDR2 (germline): DFQATT, SNEGSKA (reference sequence). Trimming removed 3 bases from V and 4 bases from J, with 18 bases in between. This CDR3 has 15 residues. The CDR3 DNA sequence: TGCAGTGCTAGGGGACGGGGTCCCGGAGGCACTGAAGCTTTCTTT. It is translated as CSARGRGPGGTEAFF.

This chain connects TRBV10-2 to TRBJ2-2; 13 nucleotides line up with TRBD2. CDR1 and CDR2 (germline): WSHSY, SAAADI. This CDR3 region has 15 residues. V was pared by 6 bases and J by 6 bases, with 4 bases of the junction left unmatched. This chain's CDR3 is CASSRLAGGPGELFF. The DNA for the CDR3 is TGCGCCAGCAGCCGACTAGCGGGAGGCCCCGGGGAGCTGTTTTTT.

In DNA, the CDR3 is TGCAGTGCTAGAGCCGGGACTACCAGCTACAATGAGCAGTTCTTC. Amino acid sequence: CSARAGTTSYNEQFF. This chain links TRBV20-1 with TRBJ2-1; 7 bases match TRBD2. The CDR3 has 15 residues. Trimming cost V 1 base and J 3 bases; bases outside gene matches: 6. The V gene's germline CDR1 is DFQATT and CDR2 SNEGSKA (reference sequence).

This clonotype was observed many times. CDR3 protein: CASSEGLAGGISLYNEQFF. DNA of the CDR3: TGTGCCAGCAGCGAGGGACTAGCGGGGGGTATCTCGTTATACAATGAGCAGTTCTTC. The chain uses TRBV9 and TRBJ2-1, with 15 bases that match TRBD2. The trim removed 3 bases at V and 4 bases at J, leaving 11 bases unmatched. This CDR3 spans 19 amino acids. In germline, CDR1 is SGDLS, CDR2 YYNGEE.

This clonotype showed up many times. At one boundary the junction diverges from the germline segment, which might be a read error. V usage is TRBV5-1 and J usage is TRBJ2-1, with D perhaps matching TRBD1 (6 bases). Germline V lookup: CDR1 SGHRS, CDR2 YFSETQ. This CDR3 region has 17 residues. This CDR3 is CASTLGPIQGSGDEQFF. CDR3 in DNA: TGCGCCAGCACCTTGGGTCCGATTCAGGGGAGCGGCGATGAGCAGTTCTTC.

V gene TRBV5-6 combines with J gene TRBJ2-1; 9 bases align to TRBD1. V was clipped by 4 bases and J by 9 bases; unmatched bases: 14. This CDR3 region has 16 residues. CDR1 and CDR2 from the germline V gene are SGHDT and YYEEEE. CDR3 protein: CASSQLDRGIIGEQFF. The CDR3 nucleotides read TGTGCCAGCAGCCAACTTGACAGGGGGATTATAGGTGAGCAGTTCTTC.

This clonotype occurred a few times. The rearrangement uses TRBV7-2 and TRBJ2-3; 9 nucleotides align to TRBD2. V was clipped by 3 bases and J by 1 base; unmatched bases: 2. Germline CDR1 SGHTA, CDR2 FQGNSA. The CDR3 totals 15 residues. CDR3 sequence reads: CASSFVAGGTDTQYF. In nucleotides, the CDR3 is TGTGCCAGCAGCTTTGTAGCGGGAGGCACAGATACGCAGTATTTT.

This clonotype appeared a few times. The chain carries TRBV7-8 and TRBJ2-1; TRBD2 matches at 7 bases. The CDR3 runs 15 residues. V shed 1 base, J shed 6 bases, and the junction held 6 bases outside the gene matches. Germline V CDR1 and CDR2: SGHVS, FQNEAQ. CDR3 nucleotides: TGTGCCAGCAGCTTAGAAGCGGGGCACTTCAATGAGCAGTTCTTC. The encoded protein is CASSLEAGHFNEQFF.

This clonotype was recorded at least ten times. The chain recombines TRBV7-9 with TRBJ2-1, with 7 nucleotides matching TRBD1. CDR3 size: 16 residues. Germline V gives CDR1 SEHNR, CDR2 FQNEAQ (reference sequence). V was pared by 5 bases and J by 3 bases, with 10 bases of the junction left unmatched. CDR3 region: CASSNDRDSIYNEQFF. CDR3 nucleotides: TGTGCCAGCAGCAACGACCGGGACAGCATCTACAATGAGCAGTTCTTC.

This clonotype was found many times. The chain employs TRBV28 and TRBJ2-7; D may be TRBD1 (6 bases). The CDR3 is 13 amino acids. CDR1 MDHEN and CDR2 SYDVKM come from the germline V gene. The germline V and J ends were trimmed by 6 bases and 2 bases, with 11 bases remaining between them. The CDR3 loop is CASSMGHPYEQYF. As DNA, the CDR3 is TGTGCCAGCAGCATGGGACATCCCTACGAGCAGTACTTC.

This clonotype was observed many times. V usage is TRBV27 and J usage is TRBJ2-7, with TRBD2 as a possible D gene (5 bases). Germline-derived CDR1 and CDR2 are MNHEY and SMNVEV (reference sequence). CDR3 length: 15 residues. V was trimmed by 4 bases and J by 1 base, leaving 14 bases between them. Here the CDR3 DNA reads TGTGCCAGCAGTTACGGGGTCCCTGGGTCCTACGAGCAGTACTTC. This translates into CASSYGVPGSYEQYF.

This clonotype has at least ten counts. The J gene is TRBJ2-7, the V gene TRBV29-1, with D possibly matching TRBD1 (5 bases). The V gene's germline CDR1 is SQVTM and CDR2 ANQGSEA. This CDR3 spans 12 amino acids. V was cut by 6 bases and J by 3 bases, with 12 bases left in between. CDR3 residues: CSVSRENYEQYF. For the CDR3, the DNA is TGCAGCGTCAGCAGGGAAAACTACGAGCAGTACTTC.

This clonotype was counted ten times or more. This chain joins TRBV12-3 or TRBV12-4 and TRBJ2-2; D unclear. The CDR3 is 14 amino acids. V was shortened by 5 bases and J by 4 bases, with 11 bases between the two germline ends. The CDR3, as DNA: TGTGCCAGCAGTCCCGATATTCTCACCGGGGAGCTGTTTTTT. Amino acid sequence: CASSPDILTGELFF.

This clonotype came up many times. As DNA, the CDR3 is TGTGCCAGCAGTGAGGCTGGCAGGGATGAAAAACTGTTTTTT. It specifies CASSEAGRDEKLFF. The rearrangement uses TRBV2 and TRBJ1-4; the D gene is possibly TRBD1 (5 bases). The CDR3 runs to 14 residues. Trimming pared 3 bases from V and 6 bases from J, leaving 11 bases between. Germline values: CDR1 SNHLY, CDR2 FYNNEI.